The clone carrying this T cell receptor (beta chain) has just one count. Its antigen is not known. The entry originates in a study of cytomegalovirus exposure and HLA in healthy donors. Use of 60 Vbeta and 13 Jbeta primers characterized the PCR. Profiling relied on immunoSEQ multiplex PCR, and the TCRdb table lists in-frame clones only, not all of them. The data show around 170,000 clones, 70% to 80% seen once. Broader study findings: Earlier results showed most TCR beta V segments being productive about 87% or about 30% of the time. A missense variant in DCLRE1C was later tied to TCR beta V- and J-gene trimming. Sequencing depth roughly uniform across donors was assumed in presence/absence analyses.

The CDR3 spans 14 residues. Looked up from germline, CDR1 is LNHDA and CDR2 is SQIVND (reference sequence). With 8 bases clipped from V and 6 bases from J, the junction kept 8 bases outside the gene matches. Sequencing used PBMCs. The source is a male donor in good health and CMV-seronegative. The rearrangement uses TRBV19 and TRBJ1-4; TRBD1 matches at 8 bases. The CDR3 loop is CASSRTGRYEKLFF. The DNA for the CDR3 is TGTGCCAGTTCAAGGACAGGGCGTTATGAAAAACTGTTTTTT. The full variable domain, rest sourced from reference TRBV19 and TRBJ1-4, is DGGITQSPKYLFRKEGQNVTLSCEQNLNHDAMYWYRQDPGQGLRLIYYSQIVNDFQKGDIAEGYSVSREKKESFPLTVTSAQKNPTAFYLCASSRTGRYEKLFFGSGTQLSVL.